These T cell receptor beta chains were read from a single sample in a study of Graves' ophthalmopathy and Graves' hyperthyroidism. TCRdb reprocessed the multiplex PCR reads via MiXCR and lists one record per CDR3 protein. The data show about 590,000 distinct CDR3 sequences, about 35% seen once. The sequencing sample was made of peripheral blood or thyroid tissue (not recorded which). The receptors originated from an adult man with Graves' hyperthyroidism. Both conserved end residues are part of each CDR3. D genes are given only for firm matches. A clone size is listed for some rows: how often the clone was seen (once, few, many), or a class if it is expanded.

j_gene	abundance	d_gene	v_gene	CDR3nt	CDR3aa
TRBJ1-1	.	.	TRBV14	TGTGCCAGCAGCCAAGATCTTCAGCCGAGTGAGGCTCTCTTT	CASSQDLQPSEALF
TRBJ2-2	.	.	TRBV7-2	TGTGCCAGCAGCTTGGCCGGGACACTGAACACCGGGGAGCTGTTTTTT	CASSLAGTLNTGELFF
TRBJ1-2	many	.	TRBV5-1	TGCGCCAGCAGCCAAGCCGTGGGAAGAGGCGGCTATGGCTACACCTTC	CASSQAVGRGGYGYTF
TRBJ2-2	.	.	TRBV6-5	TGTGCCAGCAGTTACCGGGGAGAAATTGCCGGGGAGCTGTTTTTT	CASSYRGEIAGELFF
TRBJ2-2	few	.	TRBV10-1	TGCGCCAGCGGCCCCGGCCCAATCACCGGGGAGCTGTTTTTT	CASGPGPITGELFF
TRBJ2-7	many	TRBD1	TRBV10-2	TGCGCCAGCATCCCGGGCGCAGGGGGATACGAGCAGTACTTC	CASIPGAGGYEQYF
TRBJ2-1	.	TRBD2	TRBV7-2	TGTGCCAGCAGCAAACCGGGACTAGCGGGACATGAGCAGTTCTTC	CASSKPGLAGHEQFF
TRBJ2-7	many	TRBD1	TRBV2	TGTGCCTACAAACAGGGGATATCCTACGAGCAGTACTTC	CAYKQGISYEQYF
TRBJ1-2	few	.	TRBV30	TGTGCCTGGAGTGATCAGGGATACTATGGCTACACCTTC	CAWSDQGYYGYTF
TRBJ2-3	few	TRBD2	TRBV20-1	TGCAGGGCTGGACAAGCGGGAGTAAGCACAGATACGCAGTATTTT	CRAGQAGVSTDTQYF
TRBJ1-2	many	.	TRBV29-1	TGCAGCGTTGAAGAACAGACTAACTATGGCTACACCTTC	CSVEEQTNYGYTF
TRBJ2-7	many	.	TRBV5-1	TGTGCCAGCAGCTTACAGAGCTCCTACGAGCAGTACTTC	CASSLQSSYEQYF
TRBJ1-1	many	.	TRBV19	TGTGCCAGTAGTCAGGACATGTACACTGAAGCTTTCTTT	CASSQDMYTEAFF
TRBJ2-6	many	TRBD1	TRBV6-5	TGTGCCAGCAGTCCTGACAGGGTTGGGGCCAACGTCCTGACTTTC	CASSPDRVGANVLTF
TRBJ2-2	.	.	TRBV7-9	TGTGCCAGCAGTTTAACCCAGGAGGGGGCGGAGCTGTTTTTT	CASSLTQEGAELFF
TRBJ2-5	many	.	TRBV29-1	TGCAGCGTTGAAAGGGGGTCCGGCCAAGAGACCCAGTACTTC	CSVERGSGQETQYF
TRBJ1-2	.	TRBD1	TRBV7-2	TGTGCCAGCAGCCCAGGGACAGAATCTAACTATGGCTACACCTTC	CASSPGTESNYGYTF
TRBJ1-5	.	.	TRBV29-1	TGCAGCGTTTTGTGGGCTTCACGGGAGACCCAGCATTTT	CSVLWASRETQHF
TRBJ2-7	.	TRBD1	TRBV20-1	TGCAGTGCTAGAGAGGACAGGGGCGAGCAGTACTTC	CSAREDRGEQYF
TRBJ2-2	.	.	TRBV7-9	TGTGCCAGCAGCGTAAAGTCGAACACCGGGGAGCTGTTTTTT	CASSVKSNTGELFF
TRBJ1-5	many	.	TRBV6-1	TGTGCCAGCAAGTTCTACGCGTCAACCCAGCCCCAGCATTTT	CASKFYASTQPQHF
TRBJ2-5	many	TRBD2	TRBV24-1	TGTGCCACCAGTGATTTAGGTCTAGCGGGAAATGGAGAGACCCAGTACTTC	CATSDLGLAGNGETQYF
TRBJ2-7	.	TRBD2	TRBV5-1	TGCGCCAGCAGCGACGCGATAGCGGGATCCTACGAGCAGTACTTC	CASSDAIAGSYEQYF
TRBJ2-3	.	.	TRBV11-1	TGTGCCAGCAGCTTAGAGGAGCGGAGCACAGATACGCAGTATTTT	CASSLEERSTDTQYF
TRBJ2-2	few	TRBD2	TRBV5-5	TGTGCCAGCTTACTAGCGGGAGACGTCGGGGAGCTGTTTTTT	CASLLAGDVGELFF
TRBJ2-5	many	.	TRBV20-1	TGCAGTGCTAGATGGGAAGAGACCCAGTACTTC	CSARWEETQYF
TRBJ2-7	few	TRBD1	TRBV9	TGTGCCAGCAGCGCCGGTCCGGGACAGATTATCTACGAGCAGTACTTC	CASSAGPGQIIYEQYF
TRBJ1-1	few	.	TRBV7-6	TGTGCCAGCAGCTTAAAAGACGGGAAGACTGAAGCTTTCTTT	CASSLKDGKTEAFF
TRBJ2-5	.	.	TRBV5-6	TGTGCCAGCAGCTTGGGGACAATCCAAGAGACCCAGTACTTC	CASSLGTIQETQYF
TRBJ1-2	many	.	TRBV11-1	TGTGCCAGCAGCCAGACAGAGGACTATGGCTACACCTTC	CASSQTEDYGYTF
TRBJ2-2	once	TRBD2	TRBV19	TGTGCCAGTAGGCGAACGGGACTAGCGTGGATCGGGGAGCTGTTTTTT	CASRRTGLAWIGELFF
TRBJ2-7	.	TRBD1	TRBV25-1	TGTGCCAGCAGCTGGGGACAGATTAACTACGAGCAGTGCTTC	CASSWGQINYEQCF
TRBJ2-3	.	.	TRBV9	TGTGCCAGCAGCTCCCTCCAGGGACATAGCACAGATACGCAGTATTTT	CASSSLQGHSTDTQYF
TRBJ2-7	.	.	TRBV3-1	TGTGCCAGCAGCCAAGAGCGGGGGCGCGAGCAGTACTTC	CASSQERGREQYF
TRBJ2-2	few	TRBD1	TRBV24-1	TGTGCCACCAGTGATCCTCGGACAGGGGGAAACACCGGGGAGCTGTTTTTT	CATSDPRTGGNTGELFF
TRBJ2-2	few	TRBD2	TRBV12-3/TRBV12-4	TGTGCCAGCAGGATAGCGGGAGGTTCCACCGGGGAGCTGTTTTTT	CASRIAGGSTGELFF
TRBJ1-1	many	.	TRBV5-8	TGTGCCAGCAGCTTGGAGGGCAGGGCCGAAGCTTTCTTT	CASSLEGRAEAFF